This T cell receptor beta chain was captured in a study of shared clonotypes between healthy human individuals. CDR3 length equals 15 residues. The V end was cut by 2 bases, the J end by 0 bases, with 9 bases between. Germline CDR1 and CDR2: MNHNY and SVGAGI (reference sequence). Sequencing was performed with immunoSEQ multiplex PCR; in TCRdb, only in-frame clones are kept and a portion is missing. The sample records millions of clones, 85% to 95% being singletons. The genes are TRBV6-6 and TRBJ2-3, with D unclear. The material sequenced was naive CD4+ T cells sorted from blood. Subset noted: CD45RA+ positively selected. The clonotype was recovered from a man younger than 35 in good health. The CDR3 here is CASSYRATSTDTQYF. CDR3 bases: TGTGCCAGCAGTTACAGGGCAACTAGCACAGATACGCAGTATTTT.